Below are 22 T cell receptor beta chains sequenced from a single sample in a study of blood T cell repertoires in COVID-19. Measured with immunoSEQ multiplex PCR; TCRdb has only the in-frame clones, and not every one. The sample lists some 200,000 clones; 70% to 90% were seen once. The specimen sequenced was peripheral blood. Receptors originate from a man aged 18 to 35 with active or convalescent COVID-19.

The chain is built from TRBV28 and TRBJ1-2; no clear D. V lost 10 bases and J lost 2, with 17 bases in between. The CDR3 has 14 residues. The germline V gene has CDR1 MDHEN and CDR2 SYDVKM. CDR3 sequence reads: CATFRGTTNYGYTF. CDR3 bases: TGTGCCACCTTTAGAGGAACCACAAACTATGGCTACACCTTC.

This clone occurred once. The chain employs TRBV3-1 (or the pseudogene TRBV3-2) and TRBJ2-1, with TRBD2 matching over 8 bases. This CDR3 has 15 amino acids. Germline CDR1 and CDR2: LGHDT and YNNKEL (reference sequence). V trimming: 2 bases; J trimming: 12 bases; junction bases outside the gene matches: 12. This CDR3 is CASSQPGTSGRGQFF. The DNA of the CDR3 is TGTGCCAGCAGCCAACCTGGGACTAGTGGCCGGGGGCAGTTCTTC.

The chain combines TRBV25-1 with TRBJ1-2; D not certain. Trimming removed 3 bases at V and 8 bases at J, with 13 bases between. The CDR3 consists of 13 residues. The germline CDR1 and CDR2 sequences are MGHDK and SYGVNS. The CDR3, as DNA: TGTGCCAGCAGTGACTCCCGTCTCGGGGGCTACACCTTC. Translated: CASSDSRLGGYTF.

The chain employs TRBV4-3 and TRBJ2-2; 9 bases agree with TRBD2. Per the germline V gene, CDR1 is LGHNA and CDR2 is YSLEER. V lost 0 bases to trimming and J lost 5 bases; unmatched junction nucleotides: 7. The CDR3 sequence is 17 residues long. The CDR3 sequence is CASSQDRGGRGTGELFF. CDR3 coding DNA: TGCGCCAGCAGCCAAGATCGGGGCGGGAGGGGTACCGGGGAGCTGTTTTTT.

The CDR3 DNA is TGTGCCAGTAGTATTGCTAGCGGGAGTTACAATGAGCAGTTCTTC. This codes for CASSIASGSYNEQFF. The chain couples TRBV19 to TRBJ2-1; 10 nucleotides line up with TRBD2. Germline-derived CDR1 and CDR2 are LNHDA and SQIVND (reference sequence). The CDR3 is made up of 15 amino acids. V was pared by 3 bases and J by 4 bases, with 3 bases of the junction left unmatched.

The CDR3 DNA reads as TGTGCCAGCAGCCAAGAAAAACATGCGAACACTGAAGCTTTCTTT. As protein: CASSQEKHANTEAFF. V usage is TRBV3-1 (or the pseudogene TRBV3-2) and J usage is TRBJ1-1; D is undetermined. The V end was cut by 0 bases, the J end by 1 base, with 9 bases between. The CDR3 spans 15 residues. From germline, CDR1 is LGHDT and CDR2 YNNKEL (reference sequence).

V is TRBV3-1 (or the pseudogene TRBV3-2) and J is TRBJ1-2; 7 bases match TRBD1. The CDR3 totals 16 residues. Germline V gene lookup returns CDR1 LGHDT and CDR2 YNNKEL (reference sequence). With V trimmed by 1 base and J by 5 bases, 10 bases remained unmatched. The DNA for the CDR3 is TGTGCCAGCAGCCAAGCGACCCCACAGGGGCCTTATGGCTACACCTTC. It translates to CASSQATPQGPYGYTF.

The V call is TRBV6-5, the J call TRBJ1-5; 7 bases fit TRBD1. The CDR3 contains 15 residues. Germline loops: CDR1 MNHEY, CDR2 SVGAGI. Trimming took 6 bases from V and 9 from J; bases not matched to a gene: 14. CDR3 in DNA: TGTGCCAGCAGGGGCGGGACAGCCAAAACGGGGCCCCAGCATTTT. This encodes CASRGGTAKTGPQHF.

The V and J genes are TRBV7-2 and TRBJ2-2; D is undetermined. Germline V CDR1 and CDR2: SGHTA, FQGNSA. This CDR3 contains 14 residues. The V end was cut by 1 base, the J end by 6 bases, with 9 bases between. The CDR3 loop reads CASSLGVVAGELFF. Here the CDR3 DNA reads TGTGCCAGCAGCTTAGGAGTAGTGGCCGGGGAGCTGTTTTTT.

This sequence joins TRBV27 and TRBJ2-2; no definite D call. This CDR3 has 14 amino acids. V was cut by 6 bases and J by 3 bases, with 11 bases left in between. Germline CDR1 reads MNHEY; CDR2 reads SMNVEV (reference sequence). This chain's CDR3 is CASSVNEDTGELFF. In DNA, the CDR3 is TGTGCCAGCAGCGTAAATGAGGACACCGGGGAGCTGTTTTTT.

The chain uses TRBV15 and TRBJ2-5; D perhaps matches TRBD1 (6 bases). The CDR3 is 16 amino acids. Germline CDR1 and CDR2: LNHNV and YYDKDF (reference sequence). The V end was cut by 4 bases, the J end by 3 bases, with 18 bases between. Here the CDR3 reads CATSMAPGEGEETQYF. As DNA, the CDR3 is TGTGCCACCAGCATGGCCCCCGGAGAGGGGGAAGAGACCCAGTACTTC. Based on the CDR3 plus reference TRBV15 and TRBJ2-5, the full variable domain is DAMVIQNPRYQVTQFGKPVTLSCSQTLNHNVMYWYQQKSSQAPKLLFHYYDKDFNNEADTPDNFQSRRPNTSFCFLDIRSPGLGDTAMYLCATSMAPGEGEETQYFGPGTRLLVL.

The chain uses TRBV19 and TRBJ2-2; 9 nucleotides agree with TRBD2. V lost 8 bases, J lost 3 bases, and 4 bases stayed unmatched. Germline CDR1 is LNHDA and CDR2 is SQIVND (reference sequence). The CDR3 consists of 14 residues. DNA of the CDR3: TGTGCCAGTGAGGCGGGAGGGTACACCGGGGAGCTGTTTTTT. Amino acids: CASEAGGYTGELFF.

The V call is TRBV7-6, the J call TRBJ1-1; D is perhaps TRBD1 (5 bases). The CDR3 length is 15 residues. Per the germline V gene, CDR1 is SGHVS and CDR2 is FNYEAQ. Trimming left V 1 base short and J 4 bases short, with 13 bases between. CDR3 sequence: CASSLGGGRSTEAFF. In nucleotides, the CDR3 is TGTGCCAGCAGCTTAGGGGGGGGGAGAAGCACTGAAGCTTTCTTT.

This sequence joins TRBV29-1 and TRBJ2-2; 7 bases align to TRBD1. There are 13 residues in the CDR3. The trim removed 7 bases at V and 8 bases at J, leaving 10 bases unmatched. Germline CDR1 reads SQVTM; CDR2 reads ANQGSEA. The CDR3: CSAHRGSAGELFF. The CDR3 nucleotides are TGCAGCGCCCACAGGGGATCCGCGGGGGAGCTGTTTTTT.

The chain carries TRBV30 and TRBJ1-1; 7 bases are shared with TRBD1. V shed 2 bases, J shed 6 bases, and the junction held 0 bases outside the gene matches. In germline, CDR1 is GTSNPN, CDR2 SVGIG (reference sequence). The CDR3 consists of 11 residues. CDR3 DNA: TGTGCCTGGAGTACAGGGGCTGAAGCTTTCTTT. Amino acid sequence: CAWSTGAEAFF.

The rearrangement uses TRBV4-3 and TRBJ2-6; D call uncertain. The CDR3 loop spans 16 amino acids. Germline lookup yields CDR1 LGHNA and CDR2 YSLEER. The V end was cut by 1 base, the J end by 2 bases, with 9 bases between. The CDR3 here is CASSQAPMAGANVLTF. The CDR3 region has the DNA TGCGCCAGCAGCCAAGCTCCTATGGCTGGGGCCAACGTCCTGACTTTC.

V and J are TRBV30 and TRBJ1-3; D is possibly TRBD1 (6 bases). This CDR3 has 15 residues. Trimming cost V 4 bases and J 0 bases, with 13 bases left between them. In germline, CDR1 is GTSNPN, CDR2 SVGIG (reference sequence). The CDR3 loop is CAWKVQGYSGNTIYF. CDR3 bases: TGTGCCTGGAAAGTACAGGGATACTCTGGAAACACCATATATTTT.

The chain has TRBV21-1 and TRBJ2-2; the D call of TRBD1 is as the table states it, not checked on the DNA. TRBV21-1 is a documented pseudogene. This CDR3 comprises 19 residues. In DNA form, the CDR3 reads TGTGCCAGCATTAGGACAGGGGGCGAAGCGGGAGCGACCACCGGGGAGCTGTTTTTT. Amino acids: CASIRTGGEAGATTGELFF.

CDR3 nucleotides: TGTGCCAGCAGCCCCGGGACTTCTCAAGAGACCCAGTACTTC. Translation: CASSPGTSQETQYF. This chain uses TRBV7-2 with TRBJ2-5; possibly TRBD2 for D (6 bases). The germline V gene encodes CDR1 SGHTA and CDR2 FQGNSA. Between the trimmed V and J ends, which lost 5 bases and 2 bases, there was a span of 12 bases. The CDR3 contains 14 residues.

The rearrangement joins TRBV6-6 to TRBJ1-1; D gene ambiguous. Germline CDR1 reads MNHNY; CDR2 reads SVGAGI (reference sequence). Trimming removed 0 bases at V and 1 base at J, with 9 bases between. The CDR3 is made up of 15 amino acids. CDR3 in amino acids: CASSYSAAGNTEAFF. The CDR3 DNA follows: TGTGCCAGCAGTTACTCCGCGGCGGGGAACACTGAAGCTTTCTTT.

In its sample, this clone was seen once. The genes are TRBV24-1 and TRBJ2-1; perhaps TRBD1 as D (6 bases). The V gene lost 3 bases and the J gene lost 3 bases, with 8 bases spanning the gap. The CDR3 length is 14 residues. CDR1 KGHDR and CDR2 SFDVKD come from the germline V gene. CDR3 sequence reads: CATSDARGYNEQFF. As DNA, the CDR3 is TGTGCCACCAGTGATGCCAGGGGCTACAATGAGCAGTTCTTC.

The genes are TRBV11-2 and TRBJ1-1; D not resolved. CDR1 is SGHAT, CDR2 FQNNGV, per germline. The ends were cut back, 5 bases at V and 5 bases at J, with 12 bases in the middle. The CDR3 is 13 amino acids. CDR3 bases: TGTGCCAGCAGCCCCCCCGGGGATACTGAAGCTTTCTTT. It translates to CASSPPGDTEAFF.